The 17 T cell receptor beta chains below all came from one sample that was sequenced in a study of blood T cell repertoires in COVID-19 (dated by TCRdb to the early 2020s). The library was generated by the immunoSEQ multiplex PCR assay. Not all clones reach the TCRdb copy of this immuneACCESS table, which keeps in-frame sequences only. Checked studies attribute under half of the gap to unresolved V genes and leave the rest unexplained. The sample yields a few hundred thousand clones; roughly 85% were counted once. Together, the top ten hold more than 3.5% of the sample. Sequenced input: PBMCs or T cells enriched from blood (not recorded which). These receptor sequences come from a woman aged 30 to 39 who had recovered from COVID-19.

CDR3 protein: CASSRLDSIGDTQYF. The CDR3 nucleotides read TGCGCCAGCAGCCGATTGGACTCCATTGGGGATACGCAGTATTTT. The chain employs TRBV4-1 and TRBJ2-3; maybe TRBD2 (5 bases). The length of the CDR3 is 15 residues. Per germline, CDR1 MGHRA and CDR2 YSYEKL. V shed 4 bases and J shed 6 bases, with 17 bases lying between them.

DNA for the CDR3: TGCGCCAGCAGTCGAACAGGCCAAGAGACCCAGTACTTC. Protein: CASSRTGQETQYF. This rearrangement joins TRBV23-1 to TRBJ2-5; maybe TRBD1 (5 bases). TRBV23-1 belongs to the ORF category, with a function that is uncertain. V shed 4 bases and J shed 1 base, with 7 bases lying between them. The CDR3 has 13 amino acids.

The V gene is TRBV30, the J gene TRBJ2-2; D gene unclear. V dropped 1 base and J dropped 6 bases, with 3 bases sitting between them. Germline lookup yields CDR1 GTSNPN and CDR2 SVGIG (reference sequence). The CDR3 is 11 residues long. DNA for the CDR3: TGTGCCTGGAGTGCCGCCGGGGAGCTGTTTTTT. This translates into CAWSAAGELFF.

This clone was detected a few times. The rearrangement links TRBV10-3 to TRBJ1-2; no definite D call. This CDR3 has 12 residues. The ends were cut back, 2 bases at V and 4 bases at J, with 5 bases in the middle. Germline CDR1 reads ENHRY; CDR2 reads SYGVKD. The CDR3 DNA reads as TGTGCCATCAGTGAGGGCTCCTATGGCTACACCTTC. It yields the protein CAISEGSYGYTF.

The rearrangement links TRBV28 to TRBJ2-1; D is perhaps TRBD2 (6 bases). Trimming took 2 bases from V and 8 from J, leaving 19 bases between them. CDR1 and CDR2 from the germline V gene are MDHEN and SYDVKM. CDR3 size: 16 residues. The CDR3 loop is CASSLGTGLTSYEQFF. The DNA for the CDR3 is TGTGCCAGCAGTTTAGGCACGGGACTCACCAGCTATGAGCAGTTCTTC.

This chain connects TRBV29-1 to TRBJ2-1; TRBD1 matches at 10 bases. Germline V gene sequence: CDR1 SQVTM, CDR2 ANQGSEA. CDR3 length equals 14 residues. The trim removed 7 bases at V and 6 bases at J, leaving 9 bases unmatched. The CDR3 DNA sequence: TGCAGCGCTGATAGGGACAGGGGAGGCAATGAGCAGTTCTTC. Its protein is CSADRDRGGNEQFF.

CDR3 coding DNA: TGTGCCAGTCTCCCTTTAGCGGGAGGATACAATGAGCAGTTCTTC. Its translation is CASLPLAGGYNEQFF. The genes are TRBV19 and TRBJ2-1; 10 nucleotides match TRBD2. CDR3 length equals 15 residues. CDR1 LNHDA and CDR2 SQIVND come from the germline V gene (reference sequence). V dropped 8 bases and J dropped 4; count of bases not matched to a gene: 8. The variable domain in full, completed from reference TRBV19 and TRBJ2-1, reads DGGITQSPKYLFRKEGQNVTLSCEQNLNHDAMYWYRQDPGQGLRLIYYSQIVNDFQKGDIAEGYSVSREKKESFPLTVTSAQKNPTAFYLCASLPLAGGYNEQFFGPGTRLTVL.

The chain employs TRBV7-9 and TRBJ2-7; 9 nucleotides line up with TRBD2. Per the germline V gene, CDR1 is SEHNR and CDR2 is FQNEAQ (reference sequence). This CDR3 comprises 14 residues. The V gene end was trimmed by 7 bases and the J gene end by 4 bases; junction bases not matched to a gene: 8. CDR3 in DNA: TGTGCCAGCACCCCCCTTCTAGCGGGGTACGAGCAGTACTTC. Its translation is CASTPLLAGYEQYF. The complete variable domain, with remaining parts taken from reference TRBV7-9 and TRBJ2-7, reads DTGVSQNPRHKITKRGQNVTFRCDPISEHNRLYWYRQTLGQGPEFLTYFQNEAQLEKSRLLSDRFSAERPKGSFSTLEIQRTEQGDSAMYLCASTPLLAGYEQYFGPGTRLTVT.

This clone appeared a few times. This chain joins TRBV7-2 and TRBJ1-5; TRBD1 might be the D (6 bases). This CDR3 region has 17 residues. Germline V CDR1 and CDR2: SGHTA, FQGNSA. Trimming pared 0 bases from V and 0 bases from J, leaving 12 bases between. This CDR3 is CASSLAHTQGSNQPQHF. The CDR3 coding sequence is TGTGCCAGCAGCTTAGCTCACACACAGGGTAGCAATCAGCCCCAGCATTTT.

This chain joins TRBV5-6 and TRBJ2-3; D uncertain. Trimming removed 4 bases at V and 4 bases at J, with 10 bases between. Germline V lookup: CDR1 SGHDT, CDR2 YYEEEE. CDR3 size: 13 residues. For the CDR3, the DNA is TGTGCCAGCAGCCGCCAGAACCCAGATACGCAGTATTTT. Amino acid sequence: CASSRQNPDTQYF.

The chain links TRBV9 to TRBJ1-2; TRBD1 matches 7 bases. The CDR3 covers 16 residues. From germline, CDR1 is SGDLS and CDR2 YYNGEE. V gave up 3 bases and J gave up 4 bases; unmatched junction bases: 12. This chain's CDR3 is CASSAHRDSGFYGYTF. As DNA, the CDR3 is TGTGCCAGCAGCGCCCACCGGGACAGTGGGTTCTATGGCTACACCTTC.

The CDR3 nucleotides read TGTGCCAGCTCTCACTTGACAGGGTTCACTGAAGCTTTCTTT. It translates to CASSHLTGFTEAFF. The V call is TRBV18, the J call TRBJ1-1, with TRBD1 identical over 7 bases. Germline loops: CDR1 KGHSH, CDR2 LQKENI. This CDR3 spans 14 amino acids. After removal of 6 bases from V and 4 bases from J, the junction contained 8 bases not matched to a gene.

The rearrangement links TRBV11-1 to TRBJ2-7; 9 bases agree with TRBD1. This CDR3 is built from 15 residues. Germline V CDR1 and CDR2: SGHAT, FQDESV (reference sequence). V trimming: 5 bases; J trimming: 2 bases; junction bases outside the gene matches: 7. The chain's CDR3 is CASSKSRDRAYEQYF. In DNA, the CDR3 is TGTGCCAGCAGCAAAAGCCGGGACAGGGCCTACGAGCAGTACTTC. Variable domain in full (rest from reference TRBV11-1 and TRBJ2-7): EAEVAQSPRYKITEKSQAVAFWCDPISGHATLYWYRQILGQGPELLVQFQDESVVDDSQLPKDRFSAERLKGVDSTLKIQPAELGDSAMYLCASSKSRDRAYEQYFGPGTRLTVT.

The chain carries TRBV23-1 and TRBJ2-7, with D unclear. TRBV23-1 is an open reading frame whose function is uncertain. This CDR3 region has 17 residues. Trimming removed 6 bases at V and 0 bases at J, with 21 bases between. The CDR3 region has the DNA TGCGCCAGCAGCCCCTCTTTGCCAGGTCAGAGCTCCTACGAGCAGTACTTC. Encoded protein: CASSPSLPGQSSYEQYF.

This clone was seen just once. The V call is TRBV5-4, the J call TRBJ1-6; D not certain. CDR1 and CDR2 (germline): SGHNT, YYREEE (reference sequence). This CDR3 is 12 amino acids long. V was pared by 1 base and J by 9 bases, with 5 bases between. CDR3 loop: CASSLNGSPLHF. CDR3 nucleotide sequence: TGTGCCAGCAGCTTGAACGGTTCACCCCTCCACTTT.

The CDR3 nucleotides are TGTGCCAGCAGCTCTCGTGATAGCGGGAGCTCTGAGCAGTTCTTC. It codes for CASSSRDSGSSEQFF. The rearrangement links TRBV7-2 to TRBJ2-1, with TRBD2 identical over 9 bases. Germline V gene data show CDR1 as SGHTA and CDR2 as FQGNSA. The CDR3 contains 15 residues. V was clipped by 4 bases and J by 9 bases; unmatched bases: 10. Looking up the rest from reference TRBV7-2 and TRBJ2-1 gives the full variable domain: GAGVSQSPSNKVTEKGKDVELRCDPISGHTALYWYRQSLGQGLEFLIYFQGNSAPDKSGLPSDRFSAERTGGSVSTLTIQRTQQEDSAVYLCASSSRDSGSSEQFFGPGTRLTVL.

There are a few counts of this clone. The gene calls are TRBV19 and TRBJ2-2; 8 bases fit TRBD2. In germline, CDR1 is LNHDA, CDR2 SQIVND (reference sequence). The CDR3 has 15 residues. The chain's CDR3 is CASRGGWQDTGELFF. As DNA, the CDR3 is TGTGCTTCCCGGGGGGGCTGGCAGGACACCGGGGAGCTGTTTTTT.